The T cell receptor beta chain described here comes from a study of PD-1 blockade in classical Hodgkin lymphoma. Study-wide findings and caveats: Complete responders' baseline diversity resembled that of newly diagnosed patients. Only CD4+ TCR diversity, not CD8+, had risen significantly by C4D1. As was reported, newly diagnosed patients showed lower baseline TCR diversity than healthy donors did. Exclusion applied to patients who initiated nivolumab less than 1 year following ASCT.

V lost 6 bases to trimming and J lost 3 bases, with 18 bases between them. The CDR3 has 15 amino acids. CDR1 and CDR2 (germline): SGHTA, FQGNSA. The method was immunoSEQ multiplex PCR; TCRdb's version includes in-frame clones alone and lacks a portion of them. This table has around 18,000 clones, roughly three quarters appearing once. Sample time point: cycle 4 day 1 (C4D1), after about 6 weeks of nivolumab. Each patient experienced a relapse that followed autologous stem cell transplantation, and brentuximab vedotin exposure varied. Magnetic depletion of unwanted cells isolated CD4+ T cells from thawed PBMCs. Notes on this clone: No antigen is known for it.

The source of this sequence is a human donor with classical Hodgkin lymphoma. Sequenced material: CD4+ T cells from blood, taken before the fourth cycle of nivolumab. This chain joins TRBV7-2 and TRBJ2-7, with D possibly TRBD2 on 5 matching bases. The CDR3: CASREGDGRYYEQYF. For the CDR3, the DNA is TGTGCCAGCAGAGAGGGTGATGGCAGATACTACGAGCAGTACTTC. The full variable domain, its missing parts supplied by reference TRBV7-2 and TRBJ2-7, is GAGVSQSPSNKVTEKGKDVELRCDPISGHTALYWYRQSLGQGLEFLIYFQGNSAPDKSGLPSDRFSAERTGGSVSTLTIQRTQQEDSAVYLCASREGDGRYYEQYFGPGTRLTVT.